This T cell receptor beta chain is drawn from a study of beta chain features in type 1 diabetes. Trimming left V 6 bases short and J 7 bases short, with 16 bases between. In germline, CDR1 is KGHSH, CDR2 LQKENI. The CDR3 spans 13 residues. Expressed TCRB transcripts were sequenced because the isolated RNA had all been reverse transcribed beforehand. Roughly 3.6 million reads on average were seen across naive, central memory and regulatory T cell samples. Assay used: immunoSEQ multiplex PCR; TCRdb lists only in-frame clones, some missing. The data contain approximately 280,000 clones, about 15% of them singletons. There are a few counts of this clone. Its cognate antigen is unknown. Sorting gave populations that all exceeded 95% purity. Study-wide results and limits: Patients showed naive, central memory and Treg TCRB repertoires that appeared more similar than those of healthy donors. For Type 1 diabetes patients, all four CD4+ subsets carried TCRB CDR3s that were moderately but significantly shorter.

The chain has TRBV18 and TRBJ2-7; the D gene is possibly TRBD2 (5 bases). Sequenced input: naive CD4+ T cells from blood. The sequence derives from a man younger than 30 with type 1 diabetes. CDR3 nucleotides: TGTGCCAGCTCGCTCCTTGAATCGGGGGAGCAGTACTTC. Translating it yields CASSLLESGEQYF.